Listed here are 11 T cell receptor beta chains from one sample, sequenced in a study of human thymus T cells. In corrective heart surgery, resections were taken, and these provided the thymus tissue. Only in-frame clones appear in the TCRdb table, and some are missing; sequencing was by immunoSEQ multiplex PCR. The table has 60,000 to 75,000 clones, 85% to 95% seen once; the top ten hold around 0.037%. The source material was thymus tissue. All receptors derive from a girl in the first two years of life with a congenital heart defect but otherwise immunologically healthy.

The chain is built from TRBV7-9 and TRBJ2-7, with unresolved D. Germline V CDR1 and CDR2: SEHNR, FQNEAQ (reference sequence). Trimming took 1 base from V and 9 from J, leaving 10 bases between them. This CDR3 has 12 amino acids. The CDR3 is CASSLGKAGQYF. CDR3 nucleotide sequence: TGTGCCAGCAGCTTAGGGAAGGCCGGGCAGTACTTC.

In its sample, this clone was seen once. The CDR3 sequence: CASSWERETPYNEQFF. The CDR3 region has the DNA TGTGCCAGCAGCTGGGAGCGGGAGACCCCCTACAATGAGCAGTTCTTC. The gene calls are TRBV7-9 and TRBJ2-1; 8 bases fit TRBD2. The germline V gene has CDR1 SEHNR and CDR2 FQNEAQ (reference sequence). Trimming at V came to 4 bases and at J to 2 bases, leaving 7 bases not matched to a gene. The CDR3 runs to 16 residues. Complete variable domain (other parts from reference TRBV7-9 and TRBJ2-1): DTGVSQNPRHKITKRGQNVTFRCDPISEHNRLYWYRQTLGQGPEFLTYFQNEAQLEKSRLLSDRFSAERPKGSFSTLEIQRTEQGDSAMYLCASSWERETPYNEQFFGPGTRLTVL.

The gene calls are TRBV28 and TRBJ1-5, with no clear D. CDR3 size: 14 residues. In germline, CDR1 is MDHEN, CDR2 SYDVKM. V gave up 7 bases and J gave up 5 bases, with 15 bases separating them. CDR3 DNA: TGTGCCAGCACCCCAAGAGGGCGCGATCAGCCCCAGCATTTT. It is translated as CASTPRGRDQPQHF. Variable domain in full (rest from reference TRBV28 and TRBJ1-5): DVKVTQSSRYLVKRTGEKVFLECVQDMDHENMFWYRQDPGLGLRLIYFSYDVKMKEKGDIPEGYSVSREKKERFSLILESASTNQTSMYLCASTPRGRDQPQHFGDGTRLSIL.

The genes are TRBV25-1 and TRBJ2-1, with D perhaps given as TRBD1 or TRBD2 (5 bases each). Germline V gene data show CDR1 as MGHDK and CDR2 as SYGVNS. The ends were cut back, 8 bases at V and 0 bases at J, with 14 bases in the middle. The CDR3 has 15 residues. The chain's CDR3 is CASGLGASSYNEQFF. The CDR3 bases are TGTGCCAGCGGCCTCGGGGCTTCCTCCTACAATGAGCAGTTCTTC.

V and J are TRBV2 and TRBJ1-2; 8 nucleotides match TRBD1. There are 15 residues in the CDR3. CDR1 SNHLY and CDR2 FYNNEI come from the germline V gene. Trimming removed 7 bases from V and 6 bases from J; junction bases left unmatched: 13. DNA of the CDR3: TGTGCCAGCAAGGGGGACAGGTTCCCCCGACATGGCTACACCTTC. Protein product: CASKGDRFPRHGYTF.

The chain links TRBV2 to TRBJ2-7; 8 bases are a match to TRBD1. CDR3 length: 15 residues. The germline V gene has CDR1 SNHLY and CDR2 FYNNEI. V was clipped by 6 bases and J by 2 bases; unmatched bases: 9. This CDR3 is CASSHKSGQAYEQYF. The CDR3 bases are TGTGCCAGCAGCCACAAATCGGGACAGGCCTACGAGCAGTACTTC.

The chain is built from TRBV6-5 and TRBJ1-2, with 8 nucleotides matching TRBD1. The CDR3 consists of 16 residues. V lost 0 bases to trimming and J lost 7 bases; unmatched junction nucleotides: 10. The V gene's germline CDR1 is MNHEY and CDR2 SVGAGI. The CDR3 loop reads CASSYSTGDNKCGYTF. CDR3 bases: TGTGCCAGCAGTTACTCGACAGGGGACAATAAATGTGGCTACACCTTC.

The rearrangement links TRBV28 to TRBJ2-7, with 7 positions matching TRBD2. The junction had 15 bases not matched to a gene; V was cut back by 4 bases and J by 0 bases. The CDR3 is 18 residues long. Per the germline V gene, CDR1 is MDHEN and CDR2 is SYDVKM. The CDR3 reads CASSSPGGGDSGSYEQYF. CDR3 DNA: TGTGCCAGCAGTTCCCCGGGAGGTGGGGATTCGGGCTCCTACGAGCAGTACTTC.

The V call is TRBV5-6, the J call TRBJ2-7; D gene ambiguous. The CDR3 contains 15 residues. Germline assignment: CDR1 SGHDT and CDR2 YYEEEE. V lost 0 bases to trimming and J lost 2 bases, with 12 bases between them. CDR3 region: CASSLDPRPTYEQYF. CDR3 DNA: TGTGCCAGCAGCTTGGACCCGCGGCCAACCTACGAGCAGTACTTC.

This sequence joins TRBV5-1 and TRBJ1-5; 7 nucleotides line up with TRBD1. Germline V CDR1 and CDR2: SGHRS, YFSETQ. J gave up 5 bases and V 2 bases, and 4 bases lay outside the gene matches. This CDR3 comprises 14 residues. The CDR3 sequence: CASSFTGADQPQHF. The CDR3 region has the DNA TGCGCCAGCAGCTTCACAGGGGCGGATCAGCCCCAGCATTTT.

V and J are TRBV7-2 and TRBJ2-1; maybe TRBD1 (6 bases). This CDR3 has 13 residues. Germline CDR1 SGHTA, CDR2 FQGNSA. V lost 1 base to trimming and J lost 12 bases, with 13 bases between them. CDR3 bases: TGTGCCAGCAGCTTAGGTCACAGGGCAGGGCAGTTCTTC. Protein: CASSLGHRAGQFF.